One and the same sample provided the 9 T cell receptor beta chains below, sequenced in a study of beta chain features in type 1 diabetes. As every portion of the isolated RNA was reverse transcribed, the sequencing read expressed TCRB transcripts. Produced via immunoSEQ multiplex PCR; TCRdb's table is partial and in-frame only. The repertoire holds around 290,000 clones, with 7% to 9% as singletons. The material sequenced was central memory CD4+ T cells from blood. The receptors originated from a young woman in good health.

This chain links TRBV5-4 with TRBJ2-2, with 10 bases matching TRBD1. This CDR3 has 14 residues. V lost 4 bases, J lost 5 bases, and 2 bases stayed unmatched. Looked up from germline, CDR1 is SGHNT and CDR2 is YYREEE (reference sequence). The CDR3 DNA follows: TGTGCCAGCAGCACGGGACAGGGGACCGGGGAGCTGTTTTTT. It specifies CASSTGQGTGELFF. The entire variable domain, with the rest obtained from reference TRBV5-4 and TRBJ2-2, is as follows: ETGVTQSPTHLIKTRGQQVTLRCSSQSGHNTVSWYQQALGQGPQFIFQYYREEENGRGNFPPRFSGLQFPNYSSELNVNALELDDSALYLCASSTGQGTGELFFGEGSRLTVL.

This clone was counted only a few times. V gene TRBV30 combines with J gene TRBJ1-1, with D perhaps TRBD1 (5 bases). V was cut by 6 bases and J by 1 base, with 24 bases left in between. This CDR3 comprises 17 residues. Germline V gives CDR1 GTSNPN, CDR2 SVGIG (reference sequence). CDR3 coding DNA: TGTGCCTGCCCCCGAGGGGCAGGGAGAAATCCGAACACTGAAGCTTTCTTT. Translating gives CACPRGAGRNPNTEAFF.

This clone has only a few counts. The genes are TRBV7-2 and TRBJ2-5, with D maybe TRBD2 (5 bases). Trimming took 5 bases from V and 4 from J, leaving 11 bases between them. This CDR3 is built from 13 residues. Looked up from germline, CDR1 is SGHTA and CDR2 is FQGNSA. CDR3 coding DNA: TGTGCCAGCAGCGGAGGTGAGGGAGAGACCCAGTACTTC. Encoded protein: CASSGGEGETQYF. Supplemented by reference TRBV7-2 and TRBJ2-5, the full variable domain reads GAGVSQSPSNKVTEKGKDVELRCDPISGHTALYWYRQSLGQGLEFLIYFQGNSAPDKSGLPSDRFSAERTGGSVSTLTIQRTQQEDSAVYLCASSGGEGETQYFGPGTRLLVL.

The rearrangement links TRBV7-9 to TRBJ1-1; D remains unclear. Germline CDR1 is SEHNR and CDR2 is FQNEAQ (reference sequence). This CDR3 contains 16 residues. V shed 5 bases and J shed 1 base, with 17 bases lying between them. The CDR3: CASSPQTLIRNTEAFF. CDR3 coding DNA: TGTGCCAGCAGCCCCCAGACCCTAATACGGAACACTGAAGCTTTCTTT.

This clone showed up just a few times. The rearrangement links TRBV4-3 to TRBJ2-7; TRBD1 matches 11 bases. CDR3 length: 15 residues. Germline trimming cut 3 bases from V and 1 base from J; bases unmatched to any gene: 2. The germline CDR1 and CDR2 sequences are LGHNA and YSLEER. CDR3 loop: CASSQGTGGSYEQYF. In DNA, the CDR3 is TGCGCCAGCAGCCAGGGGACAGGGGGTTCCTACGAGCAGTACTTC.

This sequence joins TRBV4-3 and TRBJ2-7, with D perhaps matching TRBD1 (6 bases). The CDR3 consists of 21 residues. Trimming shortened V by 0 bases and J by 3 bases, and 30 bases separated the two germline ends. Germline CDR1 LGHNA, CDR2 YSLEER. The CDR3 sequence: CASSQDPWLGQGMDDYYEQYV. DNA for the CDR3: TGCGCCAGCAGCCAAGATCCCTGGTTGGGACAAGGGATGGACGACTACTACGAGCAGTACGTC.

J is TRBJ2-5 and V is TRBV9; 7 bases are shared with TRBD1. The CDR3 totals 13 residues. V lost 4 bases to trimming and J lost 5 bases; unmatched junction nucleotides: 5. CDR1 SGDLS and CDR2 YYNGEE come from the germline V gene. CDR3 coding DNA: TGTGCCAGCAGCCGGGGACAGTCCGAGACCCAGTACTTC. Translated: CASSRGQSETQYF.

V is TRBV4-2 and J is TRBJ2-7; a possible D gene is TRBD2 (6 bases). V was trimmed by 0 bases and J by 4 bases, leaving 16 bases between them. The germline V gene has CDR1 LGHNA and CDR2 YNFKEQ. The CDR3 has 16 residues. The CDR3 DNA is TGTGCCAGCAGCCAAGAACGTTCCGGGAGAGAGTACGAGCAGTACTTC. Translating it yields CASSQERSGREYEQYF.

This clone was recorded a few times. This chain connects TRBV29-1 to TRBJ1-2, with 9 positions matching TRBD1. Looked up from germline, CDR1 is SQVTM and CDR2 is ANQGSEA. The CDR3 is made up of 12 amino acids. The CDR3 protein is CGGTGGNYGYTF. The CDR3 nucleotides read TGCGGCGGAACAGGGGGCAACTATGGCTACACCTTC.